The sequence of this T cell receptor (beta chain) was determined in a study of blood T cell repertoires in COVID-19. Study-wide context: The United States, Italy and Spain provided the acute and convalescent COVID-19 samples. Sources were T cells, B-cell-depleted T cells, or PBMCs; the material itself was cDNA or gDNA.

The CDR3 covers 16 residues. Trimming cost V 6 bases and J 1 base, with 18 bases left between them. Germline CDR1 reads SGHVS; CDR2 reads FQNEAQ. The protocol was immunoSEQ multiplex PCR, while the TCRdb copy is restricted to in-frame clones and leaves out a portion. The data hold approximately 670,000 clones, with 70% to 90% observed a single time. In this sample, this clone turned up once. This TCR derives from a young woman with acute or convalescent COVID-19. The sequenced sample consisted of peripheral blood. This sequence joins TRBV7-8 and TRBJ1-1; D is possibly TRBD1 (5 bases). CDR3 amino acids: CASRGGRDSENTEAFF. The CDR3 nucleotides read TGTGCCAGCAGGGGAGGACGGGACTCCGAGAACACTGAAGCTTTCTTT.